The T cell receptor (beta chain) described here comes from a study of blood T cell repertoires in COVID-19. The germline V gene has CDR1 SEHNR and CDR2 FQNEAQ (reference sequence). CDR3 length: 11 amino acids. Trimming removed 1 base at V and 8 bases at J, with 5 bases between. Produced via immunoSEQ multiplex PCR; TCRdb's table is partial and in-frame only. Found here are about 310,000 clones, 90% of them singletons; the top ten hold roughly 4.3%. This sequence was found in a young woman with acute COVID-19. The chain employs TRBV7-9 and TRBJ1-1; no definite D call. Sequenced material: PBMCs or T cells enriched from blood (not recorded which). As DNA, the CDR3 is TGTGCCAGCAGCTTAGTACAGGAAGCTTTCTTT. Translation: CASSLVQEAFF.